The 3 T cell receptor beta chains below come from one sample, sequenced in a study of T-cell reconstitution after alpha-beta-depleted transplantation in children. Construction of the TCRbeta library involved unique molecular identifiers. MiXCR, applied by TCRdb to the PCR reads, yields one record per CDR3 protein. This sample yields 500,000 or so distinct CDR3 sequences, of which approximately 29% are seen a single time; approximately 2.3% belongs to the top ten. Sequenced material: PBMCs from the stem cell graft donor, taken from the stem cell graft. These receptors were obtained from a human donor who donated a stem cell graft to a child with aplastic anemia.

The chain couples TRBV4-3 to TRBJ1-5; possibly TRBD1 for D (6 bases). The germline V and J ends were trimmed by 4 bases and 2 bases, with 12 bases remaining between them. Germline CDR1 and CDR2: LGHNA and YSLEER. This CDR3 comprises 15 residues. The CDR3 sequence is CASSLARQGNQPQHF. The CDR3, as DNA: TGCGCCAGCAGCCTAGCCCGACAGGGCAATCAGCCCCAGCATTTT.

The genes are TRBV3-1 and TRBJ2-3; the D is unclear. This CDR3 is built from 15 residues. Trimming shortened V by 1 base and J by 2 bases, and 10 bases separated the two germline ends. Germline CDR1 is LGHDT and CDR2 is YNNKEL (reference sequence). This chain's CDR3 is CASSQGSEDTDTQYF. The CDR3 DNA follows: TGTGCCAGCAGCCAAGGGTCGGAAGACACAGATACGCAGTATTTT.

V and J are TRBV6-5 and TRBJ2-5, with TRBD1 matching 7 bases. This CDR3 is 14 amino acids long. The ends lost 4 bases at V and 4 bases at J; junction bases unmatched: 6. From germline, CDR1 is MNHEY and CDR2 SVGAGI. The CDR3 here is CASSFQGGGETQYF. The CDR3 coding sequence is TGTGCCAGCAGTTTTCAAGGGGGCGGAGAGACCCAGTACTTC.